This TCR beta chain stems from a study of CDR3 diversity in severe acne. At least ten counts were recorded for this clonotype. Trimming left V 1 base short and J 1 base short, with 7 bases between. CDR1 is LGHDT and CDR2 is YNNKEL in the germline V gene (reference sequence). The CDR3 has 14 amino acids. TCRdb redid the calling of the PCR reads with MiXCR, one entry per CDR3 protein. The sample carries under 95,000 distinct CDR3 sequences, about 48% recorded once. The chain joins TRBV3-1 to TRBJ1-2; D may be TRBD1 (5 bases). Source material: blood. The clonotype was recovered from a male donor in good health, serving as a control. The CDR3 loop reads CASSQVTGNYGYTF. In DNA form, the CDR3 reads TGTGCCAGCAGCCAAGTAACAGGTAACTATGGCTACACCTTC.